This paragraph reports one TCR beta chain. The CDR3 runs 15 residues. Germline assignment: CDR1 SGHNT and CDR2 YENEEA. Trimming took 5 bases from V and 6 from J, leaving 20 bases between them. This sample is drawn from a study of blood T cell repertoires in COVID-19. Original data processing: The authors estimated nucleated cell counts from reference gene primer amplification. This table comes from immunoSEQ multiplex PCR, and its TCRdb copy is limited to in-frame clones, with some not included. V, J and clone size are those of that table, while D and trimming were read from the DNA. The repertoire holds about 300,000 clones, with 90% as singletons.

The chain uses TRBV11-3 and TRBJ2-7; D not certain. This TCR derives from a woman aged 25 to 39 who had recovered from COVID-19. Material for sequencing was PBMCs or T cells enriched from blood (not recorded which). The CDR3 nucleotides are TGTGCCAGCAGCCCATACCTCCGAGAAACGGGCGAGCAGTACTTC. Translated, it gives CASSPYLRETGEQYF.